This T cell receptor (beta chain) was profiled in a study of graft-versus-host responses after intestinal transplantation. Data came from immunoSEQ multiplex PCR; TCRdb stores just in-frame clones and leaves some out. Altogether about 9,600 clones are present, approximately 86% being singletons, with the ten largest covering roughly 5.2%. In germline, CDR1 is MNHEY, CDR2 SVGAGI. V was trimmed by 0 bases and J by 3 bases, leaving 8 bases between them. The CDR3 is made up of 14 amino acids. Graft-derived tissue was subjected to processing to liberate intraepithelial and lamina propria lymphocytes. The TCR was taken from a human patient who received an intestinal transplant, so some T cells may come from the graft donor. Sample: ileum tissue, taken 700 to 850 days after intestinal transplantation. This chain uses TRBV6-5 with TRBJ1-1; TRBD1 is a possible D gene (6 bases). CDR3 in DNA: TGTGCCAGCAGTTACTCTCAGGGGTACACTGAAGCTTTCTTT. This codes for CASSYSQGYTEAFF.